One sample yielded the 19 T cell receptor beta chains listed below, sequenced in a study of shared clonotypes between healthy human individuals. Sequenced by immunoSEQ multiplex PCR; TCRdb stores in-frame clones only, minus some. The data show more than 2 million clones, with approximately 94% seen just once and roughly 0.13% held by the top ten. Material for sequencing was naive CD4+ T cells sorted from blood. As to subset: CD45RA+ positively selected. These receptors all stem from a man between 18 and 29 years old in good health.

This chain uses TRBV5-1 with TRBJ2-7; D gene ambiguous. V was clipped by 0 bases and J by 4 bases, with 14 bases between them. Germline CDR1 and CDR2: SGHRS and YFSETQ. The CDR3 contains 15 residues. CDR3 sequence (DNA): TGCGCCAGCAGCTTGGTCGGCCAGTCACCTTACGAGCAGTACTTC. Amino acids: CASSLVGQSPYEQYF.

The chain employs TRBV2 and TRBJ2-3; the D is unclear. Germline-derived CDR1 and CDR2 are SNHLY and FYNNEI. This CDR3 is built from 15 residues. The germline V and J ends were trimmed by 5 bases and 0 bases, with 12 bases remaining between them. The CDR3 loop is CASSQLVGSTDTQYF. The CDR3 coding sequence is TGTGCCAGCAGTCAGTTGGTGGGGAGCACAGATACGCAGTATTTT.

This clone appeared once. The chain is built from TRBV7-2 and TRBJ1-5; 9 nucleotides agree with TRBD1. In germline, CDR1 is SGHTA, CDR2 FQGNSA. Trimming cost V 1 base and J 5 bases; bases outside gene matches: 3. This CDR3 spans 15 amino acids. CDR3 in amino acids: CASSLGGTGHQPQHF. As DNA, the CDR3 is TGTGCCAGCAGCTTAGGCGGGACAGGGCATCAGCCCCAGCATTTT.

V gene TRBV7-6 combines with J gene TRBJ1-4; no reliable D call. The ends were cut back, 1 base at V and 1 base at J, with 4 bases in the middle. Germline CDR1 is SGHVS and CDR2 is FNYEAQ. The CDR3 length is 14 residues. DNA of the CDR3: TGTGCCAGCAGCTTAGGTCTAACTAATGAAAAACTGTTTTTT. This gives the protein CASSLGLTNEKLFF.

The chain recombines TRBV7-9 with TRBJ2-3; 8 nucleotides agree with TRBD2. This CDR3 is built from 17 residues. Per germline, CDR1 SEHNR and CDR2 FQNEAQ (reference sequence). Germline trimming cut 5 bases from V and 6 bases from J; bases unmatched to any gene: 16. The DNA for the CDR3 is TGTGCCAGCAGCCACGAAGGACAGCGGGGGCCCGGGGATACGCAGTATTTT. Protein product: CASSHEGQRGPGDTQYF.

This clone has only a few counts. The sample has other DNA sequences that encode this CDR3 too. The rearrangement joins TRBV5-1 to TRBJ2-5; 11 nucleotides line up with TRBD2. V gave up 0 bases and J gave up 5 bases; unmatched junction bases: 0. The CDR3 is 14 amino acids. The germline gives CDR1 SGHRS, CDR2 YFSETQ. The CDR3 sequence is CASSLGTSGETQYF. The CDR3 DNA reads as TGCGCCAGCAGCTTGGGGACTAGCGGGGAGACCCAGTACTTC.

The chain uses TRBV9 and TRBJ1-2; maybe TRBD1 (5 bases). Germline assignment: CDR1 SGDLS and CDR2 YYNGEE. The V gene lost 0 bases and the J gene lost 8 bases, with 14 bases spanning the gap. This CDR3 contains 14 residues. The CDR3 nucleotides are TGTGCCAGCAGCGTAGATGTGGGGCCGGCGGGCTACACCTTC. Translated, it gives CASSVDVGPAGYTF.

This chain connects TRBV18 to TRBJ2-5, with 9 positions matching TRBD1. The CDR3 loop spans 15 amino acids. Germline loops: CDR1 KGHSH, CDR2 LQKENI. Losses at the gene ends were 0 bases for V and 4 bases for J; bases not matched to a gene: 3. The CDR3 nucleotides read TGTGCCAGCTCACCACCCATGACAGGGGGAGAGACCCAGTACTTC. Encoded protein: CASSPPMTGGETQYF.

V gene TRBV10-3 combines with J gene TRBJ2-7; 8 nucleotides line up with TRBD1. The CDR3 extends over 13 amino acids. Germline CDR1 reads ENHRY; CDR2 reads SYGVKD. V was pared by 8 bases and J by 2 bases, with 5 bases of the junction left unmatched. CDR3 DNA sequence: TGTGCCATCGGCGGGACAGGAGCCTACGAGCAGTACTTC. Protein product: CAIGGTGAYEQYF.

The chain combines TRBV6-5 with TRBJ2-3, with D maybe TRBD1 (5 bases). Germline lookup yields CDR1 MNHEY and CDR2 SVGAGI. This CDR3 has 11 amino acids. V lost 7 bases to trimming and J lost 5 bases, with 7 bases between them. This chain's CDR3 is CASIQGDTQYF. The CDR3 DNA reads as TGTGCCAGCATCCAGGGAGATACGCAGTATTTT.

This clone was seen only once. CDR3 residues: CASSSPGQHNSPLHF. In DNA, the CDR3 is TGTGCCAGCAGCTCCCCTGGACAACATAATTCACCCCTCCACTTT. The chain has TRBV5-4 and TRBJ1-6; D is perhaps TRBD1 (5 bases). Germline-derived CDR1 and CDR2 are SGHNT and YYREEE (reference sequence). The V end lost 3 bases, the J end lost 5 bases, and 12 bases lay between the germline ends. The CDR3 is 15 amino acids. The entire variable domain, with the rest obtained from reference TRBV5-4 and TRBJ1-6, is as follows: ETGVTQSPTHLIKTRGQQVTLRCSSQSGHNTVSWYQQALGQGPQFIFQYYREEENGRGNFPPRFSGLQFPNYSSELNVNALELDDSALYLCASSSPGQHNSPLHFGNGTRLTVT.

The rearrangement links TRBV14 to TRBJ2-7, with 7 bases lining up with TRBD1. CDR1 and CDR2 from the germline V gene are SGHDN and FVKESK. CDR3 size: 15 residues. Trimming took 4 bases from V and 2 from J; bases not matched to a gene: 8. The CDR3 DNA follows: TGTGCCAGCAGCCCGCGGAGAGGGACAGCCTACGAGCAGTACTTC. Translated, it gives CASSPRRGTAYEQYF.

The DNA for the CDR3 is TGTGCCAGCAGCCAGAACAGGGGGCGAGGTGAAAAACTGTTTTTT. It specifies CASSQNRGRGEKLFF. The chain uses TRBV5-6 and TRBJ1-4, with 9 bases aligning to TRBD1. There are 15 residues in the CDR3. J lost 7 bases, V lost 4 bases, and 8 bases had no gene match. CDR1 and CDR2 from the germline V gene are SGHDT and YYEEEE.

The rearrangement uses TRBV10-1 and TRBJ1-2, with TRBD1 matching over 9 bases. V shed 8 bases, J shed 4 bases, and the junction held 8 bases outside the gene matches. The germline gives CDR1 WNHNN, CDR2 SYGVQD (reference sequence). The CDR3 extends over 14 amino acids. The CDR3 sequence is CASVYRGPVYGYTF. The CDR3 DNA follows: TGCGCCAGCGTGTACAGGGGGCCTGTCTATGGCTACACCTTC.

The chain uses TRBV21-1 and TRBJ2-2; the table gives TRBD1 as D, unverified against the DNA. TRBV21-1 is a listed pseudogene. This CDR3 is 14 amino acids long. The CDR3 protein is CASSRGTNTGELFF. The CDR3 DNA reads TGTGCCAGCAGCAGGGGGACAAACACCGGGGAGCTGTTTTTT.

This clone showed up just a few times. The genes are TRBV11-2 and TRBJ2-1, with 9 bases identical to TRBD2. The CDR3 has 15 residues. The V gene's germline CDR1 is SGHAT and CDR2 FQNNGV. V was clipped by 2 bases and J by 1 base; unmatched bases: 0. This CDR3 reads CASSLSGRSYNEQFF. The DNA of the CDR3 is TGTGCCAGCAGCTTAAGCGGGAGGTCCTACAATGAGCAGTTCTTC.

The chain recombines TRBV6-6 with TRBJ1-1; tentatively, D is TRBD1 (5 bases). Trimming stripped 7 bases from V and 2 bases from J, with 8 bases between. CDR1 and CDR2 from the germline V gene are MNHNY and SVGAGI (reference sequence). The CDR3 sequence is 12 residues long. This CDR3 reads CASTQGNTEAFF. The CDR3 DNA reads TGTGCCAGCACCCAGGGTAACACTGAAGCTTTCTTT.

The V call is TRBV5-4, the J call TRBJ1-1, with 9 bases matching TRBD1. CDR3 length: 16 residues. After removal of 0 bases from V and 0 bases from J, the junction contained 3 bases not matched to a gene. Germline values: CDR1 SGHNT, CDR2 YYREEE (reference sequence). CDR3 protein: CASSLAGTGLNTEAFF. The CDR3 nucleotides are TGTGCCAGCAGCTTGGCCGGGACAGGGTTGAACACTGAAGCTTTCTTT. Combining the CDR3 with reference TRBV5-4 and TRBJ1-1 gives the whole variable domain ETGVTQSPTHLIKTRGQQVTLRCSSQSGHNTVSWYQQALGQGPQFIFQYYREEENGRGNFPPRFSGLQFPNYSSELNVNALELDDSALYLCASSLAGTGLNTEAFFGQGTRLTVV.

The V call is TRBV10-3, the J call TRBJ1-1; D gene unclear. Germline-derived CDR1 and CDR2 are ENHRY and SYGVKD. Trimming took 11 bases from V and 4 from J, leaving 11 bases between them. This CDR3 has 11 residues. The CDR3 sequence: CAADRGTEAFF. The CDR3 nucleotides read TGTGCCGCGGATCGGGGCACTGAAGCTTTCTTT.